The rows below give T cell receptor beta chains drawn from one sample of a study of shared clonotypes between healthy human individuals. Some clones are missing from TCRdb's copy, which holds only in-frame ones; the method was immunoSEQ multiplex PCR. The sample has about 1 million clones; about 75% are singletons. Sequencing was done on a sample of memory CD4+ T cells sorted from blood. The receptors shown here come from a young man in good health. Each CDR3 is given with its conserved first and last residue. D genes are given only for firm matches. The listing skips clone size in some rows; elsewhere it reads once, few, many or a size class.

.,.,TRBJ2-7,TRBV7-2,CASSTSGVSSYEQYF,TGTGCCAGCAGCACCAGCGGAGTGAGCTCCTACGAGCAGTACTTC
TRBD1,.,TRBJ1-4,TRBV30,CAWSPTPGGEGEKLFF,TGTGCCTGGAGTCCCACCCCAGGGGGTGAAGGTGAAAAACTGTTTTTT
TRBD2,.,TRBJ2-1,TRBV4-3,CASSQGLAVSYNEQFF,TGCGCCAGCAGCCAGGGGCTAGCGGTTTCCTACAATGAGCAGTTCTTC
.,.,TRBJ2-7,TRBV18,CASSPPGLENYEQYF,TGTGCCAGCTCACCACCGGGGCTAGAAAACTACGAGCAGTACTTC
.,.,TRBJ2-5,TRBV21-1,CASSAWTSGQETQYF,TGTGCCAGCAGCGCCTGGACTAGCGGACAAGAGACCCAGTACTTC
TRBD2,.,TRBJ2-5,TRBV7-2,CASAGARQETQYF,TGTGCCAGCGCGGGAGCGCGGCAAGAGACCCAGTACTTC
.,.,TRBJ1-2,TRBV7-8,CASSPRTSFTYGYTF,TGTGCCAGCAGCCCCCGGACATCATTCACCTATGGCTACACCTTC
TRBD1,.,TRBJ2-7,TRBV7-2,CASSSPTGTGAYEQYF,TGTGCCAGCAGCTCCCCGACCGGGACAGGGGCGTACGAGCAGTACTTC
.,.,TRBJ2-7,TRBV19,CASRGTGGPPEQYF,TGTGCCAGTAGGGGGACCGGGGGGCCCCCGGAGCAGTACTTC
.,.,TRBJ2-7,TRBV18,CASSPVIGEFYEQYF,TGTGCCAGCTCACCCGTAATAGGGGAATTCTACGAGCAGTACTTC
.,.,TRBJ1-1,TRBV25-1,CASVSTSLGTEAFF,TGTGCCAGCGTCTCCACCTCGTTGGGCACTGAAGCTTTCTTT
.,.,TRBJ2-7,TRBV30,CAWNPGTSYEQYF,TGTGCCTGGAACCCAGGGACATCCTACGAGCAGTACTTC
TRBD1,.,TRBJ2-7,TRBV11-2,CASSLDRRQGTYEQYF,TGTGCCAGCAGCTTAGATAGGAGACAGGGCACCTACGAGCAGTACTTC
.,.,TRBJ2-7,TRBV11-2,CASSLERRGRIRNEQYF,TGTGCCAGCAGCTTGGAACGGAGGGGGCGAATCAGGAACGAGCAGTACTTC
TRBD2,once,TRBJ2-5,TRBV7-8,CASSLLAGGPLETRYF,TGTGCCAGCAGCTTACTAGCGGGGGGGCCCTTAGAGACCCGGTACTTC
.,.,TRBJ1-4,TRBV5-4,CASSLGAGVTRKLFF,TGTGCCAGCAGCTTGGGGGCAGGGGTTACTCGGAAACTGTTTTTT
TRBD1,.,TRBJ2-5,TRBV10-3,CAISEGKGAAVQETQYF,TGTGCCATCAGTGAGGGGAAGGGGGCGGCGGTCCAAGAGACCCAGTACTTC
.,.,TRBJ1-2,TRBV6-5,CASSARGESYGYTF,TGTGCCAGCAGCGCCCGCGGGGAATCTTATGGCTACACCTTC
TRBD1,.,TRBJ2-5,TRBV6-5,CASMDRQETQYF,TGTGCCAGCATGGACAGGCAAGAGACCCAGTACTTC
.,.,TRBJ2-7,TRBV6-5,CASSYRGGHEQYF,TGTGCCAGCAGTTACAGGGGAGGCCACGAGCAGTACTTC
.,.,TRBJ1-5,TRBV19,CASSIDSVSNQPQHF,TGTGCCAGTAGTATAGACAGTGTTAGCAATCAGCCCCAGCATTTT
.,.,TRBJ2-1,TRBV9,CASSVSLEGGWNEQFF,TGTGCCAGCAGCGTAAGTCTTGAGGGGGGTTGGAATGAGCAGTTCTTC
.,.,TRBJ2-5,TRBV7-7,CASSSGSETQYF,TGTGCTAGCAGCTCTGGCAGCGAGACCCAGTACTTC
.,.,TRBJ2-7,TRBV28,CASTGLSREQYF,TGTGCCAGTACGGGGCTTAGCCGCGAGCAGTACTTC
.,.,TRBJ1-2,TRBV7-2,CASSLRQQPYGYTF,TGTGCCAGCAGCTTAAGACAGCAACCTTATGGCTACACCTTC
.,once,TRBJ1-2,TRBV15,CATSRDGIGSYGYTF,TGTGCCACCAGCAGAGATGGAATAGGGAGCTATGGCTACACCTTC
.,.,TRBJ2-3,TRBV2,CASREQGKPTDTQYF,TGTGCCAGCCGCGAACAGGGAAAACCCACAGATACGCAGTATTTT
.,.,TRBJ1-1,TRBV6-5,CASSQTTEAFF,TGTGCCAGCAGCCAAACCACTGAAGCTTTCTTT
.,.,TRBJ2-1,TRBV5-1,CASSLPSSYNEQFF,TGCGCCAGCAGCTTGCCTAGCTCCTACAATGAGCAGTTCTTC
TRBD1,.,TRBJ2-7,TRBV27,CASTGTGGSYEQYF,TGTGCCAGCACTGGGACAGGGGGTTCCTACGAGCAGTACTTC
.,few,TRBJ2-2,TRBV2,CASSGTAGELFF,TGTGCCAGCAGTGGGACAGCCGGGGAGCTGTTTTTT
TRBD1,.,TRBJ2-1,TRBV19,CASSTQGTGSDEQFF,TGTGCCAGTAGTACCCAGGGGACAGGGAGTGATGAGCAGTTCTTC